This entry is about one TCR beta chain. This record comes from a study of blood T cell repertoires in COVID-19. Whole-study context: T cells, B-cell-depleted T cells, or PBMCs supplied cDNA or gDNA.

The repertoire was sequenced with immunoSEQ multiplex PCR; TCRdb's copy has only in-frame clones and lacks some. The sample includes under 80,000 clones, about 90% of them seen just once. Trimming at V came to 7 bases and at J to 5 bases, leaving 3 bases not matched to a gene. Germline loops: CDR1 SQVTM, CDR2 ANQGSEA. This CDR3 spans 12 amino acids. The chain is built from TRBV29-1 and TRBJ1-5, with 9 bases fitting TRBD1. Sequencing was carried out using peripheral blood. This receptor was obtained from a man aged 60 to 69 with acute or convalescent COVID-19. This chain's CDR3 is CSGRQGDQPQHF. The CDR3 nucleotides are TGCAGCGGCCGACAGGGGGATCAGCCCCAGCATTTT.